This paragraph covers one T cell receptor (beta chain) sequence. The time point denotes: newly diagnosed GD, antithyroid drugs for less than 3 months. The TCR library was made from RNA that had been extracted from PBMCs in TRIzol. Library construction for TCR beta used iRepertoire HTBI primers and Arm-PCR of CDR3 regions. MiXCR, run by TCRdb on the multiplex PCR reads, gives a single entry per CDR3 protein. The table shows around 480,000 distinct CDR3 sequences, with around 15% occurring only once. Trimming cost V 2 bases and J 2 bases; bases outside gene matches: 9. Germline assignment: CDR1 DFQATT and CDR2 SNEGSKA (reference sequence). The length of the CDR3 is 18 residues. The data derive from a study of regulatory T cells in long-lasting Graves disease. Study as a whole: For under 3 months, newly diagnosed Graves' patients had been taking antithyroid drugs.

Separately, the same data were catalogued under a study of T cells in Graves' hyperthyroidism and ophthalmopathy.

The TCR comes from a man between 40 and 49 years old with Graves disease. The material sequenced was peripheral blood mononuclear cells (PBMCs), taken at new diagnosis, from a patient treated with antithyroid drugs. The chain links TRBV20-1 to TRBJ2-1, with TRBD2 identical over 13 bases. Written as DNA, the CDR3 is TGCAGTGCTAGAAGGACTAGCGGGGGTAAAGGCCCCTACAATGAGCAGTTCTTC. As protein: CSARRTSGGKGPYNEQFF.